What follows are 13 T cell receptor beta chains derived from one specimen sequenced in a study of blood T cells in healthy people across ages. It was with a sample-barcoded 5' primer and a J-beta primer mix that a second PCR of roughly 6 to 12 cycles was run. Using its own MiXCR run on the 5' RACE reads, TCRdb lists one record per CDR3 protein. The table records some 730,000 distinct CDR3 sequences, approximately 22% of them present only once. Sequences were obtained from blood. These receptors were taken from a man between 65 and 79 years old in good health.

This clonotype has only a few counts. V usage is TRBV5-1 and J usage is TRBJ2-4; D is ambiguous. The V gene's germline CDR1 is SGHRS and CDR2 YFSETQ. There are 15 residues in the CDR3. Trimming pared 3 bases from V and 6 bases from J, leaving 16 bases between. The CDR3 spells CASSSLGPSTNIQYF. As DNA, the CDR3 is TGCGCCAGCAGCTCACTCGGGCCGTCAACAAACATTCAGTACTTC.

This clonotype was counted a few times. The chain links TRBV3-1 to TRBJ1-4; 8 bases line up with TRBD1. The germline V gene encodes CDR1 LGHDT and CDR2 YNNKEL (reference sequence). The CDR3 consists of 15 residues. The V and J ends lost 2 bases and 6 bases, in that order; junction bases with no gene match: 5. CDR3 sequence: CASSQIQGGDEKLFF. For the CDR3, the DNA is TGTGCCAGCAGCCAAATACAGGGGGGTGATGAAAAACTGTTTTTT.

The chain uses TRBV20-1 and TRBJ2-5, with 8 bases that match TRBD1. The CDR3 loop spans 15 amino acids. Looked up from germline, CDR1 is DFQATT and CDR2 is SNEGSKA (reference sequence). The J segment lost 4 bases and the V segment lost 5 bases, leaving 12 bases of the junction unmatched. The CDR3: CSAAPNSQGGETQYF. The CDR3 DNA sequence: TGCAGTGCTGCCCCAAACTCACAGGGGGGAGAGACCCAGTACTTC.

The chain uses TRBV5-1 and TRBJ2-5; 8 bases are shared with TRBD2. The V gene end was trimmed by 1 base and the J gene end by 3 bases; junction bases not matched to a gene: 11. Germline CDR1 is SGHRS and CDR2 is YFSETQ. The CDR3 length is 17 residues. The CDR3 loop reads CASSLSGSGNAKETQYF. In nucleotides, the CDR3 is TGCGCCAGCAGCTTGAGTGGTAGCGGGAACGCAAAAGAGACCCAGTACTTC. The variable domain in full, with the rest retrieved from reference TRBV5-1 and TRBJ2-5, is KAGVTQTPRYLIKTRGQQVTLSCSPISGHRSVSWYQQTPGQGLQFLFEYFSETQRNKGNFPGRFSGRQFSNSRSEMNVSTLELGDSALYLCASSLSGSGNAKETQYFGPGTRLLVL.

The CDR3: CASSLSGHGQPQHF. The CDR3 coding sequence is TGTGCCAGCAGCTTATCAGGGCACGGTCAGCCCCAGCATTTT. The chain carries TRBV7-2 and TRBJ1-5, with a possible D match to TRBD1 (5 bases). The germline V and J ends were trimmed by 2 bases and 6 bases, with 11 bases remaining between them. The CDR3 runs to 14 residues. In germline, CDR1 is SGHTA, CDR2 FQGNSA.

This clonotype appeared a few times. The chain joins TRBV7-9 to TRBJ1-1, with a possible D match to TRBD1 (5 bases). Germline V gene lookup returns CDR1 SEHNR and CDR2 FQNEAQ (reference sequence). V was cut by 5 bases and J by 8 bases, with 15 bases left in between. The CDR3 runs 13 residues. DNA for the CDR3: TGTGCCAGCAGCGCATCGGGGCAGATAGAAGCTTTCTTT. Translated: CASSASGQIEAFF.

For the CDR3, the DNA is TGCAGTTCACTAGCGGGAGTCTCAGATACGCAGTATTTT. Amino acids: CSSLAGVSDTQYF. This rearrangement joins TRBV20-1 to TRBJ2-3; TRBD2 matches at 11 bases. Per germline, CDR1 DFQATT and CDR2 SNEGSKA (reference sequence). Trimming cost V 8 bases and J 4 bases; bases outside gene matches: 5. This CDR3 comprises 13 residues.

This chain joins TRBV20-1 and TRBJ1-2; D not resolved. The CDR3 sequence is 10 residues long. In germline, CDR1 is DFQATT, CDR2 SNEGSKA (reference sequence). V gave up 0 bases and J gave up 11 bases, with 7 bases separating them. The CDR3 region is CSARDRVYTF. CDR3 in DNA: TGCAGTGCTAGAGATCGAGTTTACACCTTC.

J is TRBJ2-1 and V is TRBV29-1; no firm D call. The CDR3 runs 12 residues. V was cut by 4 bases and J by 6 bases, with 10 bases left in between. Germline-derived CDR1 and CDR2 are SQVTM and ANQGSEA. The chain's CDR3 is CSVVPGINEQFF. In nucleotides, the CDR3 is TGCAGCGTTGTTCCCGGAATCAATGAGCAGTTCTTC.

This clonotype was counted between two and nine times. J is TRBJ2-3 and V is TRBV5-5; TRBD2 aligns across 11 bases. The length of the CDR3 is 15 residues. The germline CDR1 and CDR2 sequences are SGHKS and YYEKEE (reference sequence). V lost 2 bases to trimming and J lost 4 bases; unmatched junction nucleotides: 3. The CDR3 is CASSFSGRAPDTQYF. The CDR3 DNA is TGTGCCAGCAGCTTTAGCGGGAGGGCCCCAGATACGCAGTATTTT.

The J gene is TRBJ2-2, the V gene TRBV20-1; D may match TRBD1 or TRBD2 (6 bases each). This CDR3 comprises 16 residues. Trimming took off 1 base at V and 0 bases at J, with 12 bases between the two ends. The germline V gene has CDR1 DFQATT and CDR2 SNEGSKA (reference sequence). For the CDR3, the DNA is TGCAGTGCTAGAGGAAGAGGGGGGCCGAACACCGGGGAGCTGTTTTTT. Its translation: CSARGRGGPNTGELFF.

CDR3 nucleotides: TGTGCCAGTCGTTCAAGCTCCTACGAGCAGTACTTC. Translating gives CASRSSSYEQYF. The chain couples TRBV6-5 to TRBJ2-1; D not certain. The assigned J gene may be wrong: the sequence end matches TRBJ2-7 better. This CDR3 is 12 amino acids long. Germline CDR1 MNHEY, CDR2 SVGAGI.

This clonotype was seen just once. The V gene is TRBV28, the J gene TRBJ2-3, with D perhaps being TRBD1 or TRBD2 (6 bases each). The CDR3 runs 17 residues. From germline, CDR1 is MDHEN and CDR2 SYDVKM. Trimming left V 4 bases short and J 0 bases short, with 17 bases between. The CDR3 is CASSSPSSGASTDTQYF. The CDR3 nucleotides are TGTGCCAGCAGTTCCCCCTCTTCGGGGGCTAGCACAGATACGCAGTATTTT.